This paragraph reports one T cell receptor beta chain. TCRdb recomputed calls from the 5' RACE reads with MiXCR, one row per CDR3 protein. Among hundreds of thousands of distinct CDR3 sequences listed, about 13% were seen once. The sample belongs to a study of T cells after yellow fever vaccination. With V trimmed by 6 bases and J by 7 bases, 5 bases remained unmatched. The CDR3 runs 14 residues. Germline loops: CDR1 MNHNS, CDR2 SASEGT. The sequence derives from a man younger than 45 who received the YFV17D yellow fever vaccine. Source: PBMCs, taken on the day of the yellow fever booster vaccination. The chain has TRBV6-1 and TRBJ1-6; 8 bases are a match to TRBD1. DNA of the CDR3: TGTGCCAGCAGGGACAGGGCTAACAATTCACCCCTCCACTTT. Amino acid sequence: CASRDRANNSPLHF.